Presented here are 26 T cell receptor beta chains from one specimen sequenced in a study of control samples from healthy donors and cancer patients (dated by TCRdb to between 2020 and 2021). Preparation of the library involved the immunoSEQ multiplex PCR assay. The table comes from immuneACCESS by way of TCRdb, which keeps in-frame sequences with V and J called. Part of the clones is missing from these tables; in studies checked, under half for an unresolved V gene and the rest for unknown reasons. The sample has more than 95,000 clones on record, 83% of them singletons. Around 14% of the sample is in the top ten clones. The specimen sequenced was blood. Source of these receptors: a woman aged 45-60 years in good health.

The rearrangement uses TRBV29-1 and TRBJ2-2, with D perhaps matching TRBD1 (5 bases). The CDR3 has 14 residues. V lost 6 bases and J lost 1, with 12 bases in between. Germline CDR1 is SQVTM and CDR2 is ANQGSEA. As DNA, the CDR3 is TGCAGCGTCGCTCCGACAGTGAACACCGGGGAGCTGTTTTTT. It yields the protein CSVAPTVNTGELFF.

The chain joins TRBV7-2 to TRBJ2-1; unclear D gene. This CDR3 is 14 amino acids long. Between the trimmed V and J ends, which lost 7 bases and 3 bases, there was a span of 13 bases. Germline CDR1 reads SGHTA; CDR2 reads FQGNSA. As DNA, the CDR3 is TGTGCCAGCACCCGACCGGGCTTCTACAATGAGCAGTTCTTC. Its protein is CASTRPGFYNEQFF.

CDR3 loop: CASSITVAGGRRYEQYF. The CDR3 nucleotides are TGTGCCAGTAGTATAACGGTAGCGGGGGGGCGAAGGTACGAGCAGTACTTC. The chain links TRBV19 to TRBJ2-7, with 11 bases matching TRBD2. V shed 2 bases, J shed 4 bases, and the junction held 10 bases outside the gene matches. The CDR3 runs 17 residues. Germline CDR1 LNHDA, CDR2 SQIVND (reference sequence).

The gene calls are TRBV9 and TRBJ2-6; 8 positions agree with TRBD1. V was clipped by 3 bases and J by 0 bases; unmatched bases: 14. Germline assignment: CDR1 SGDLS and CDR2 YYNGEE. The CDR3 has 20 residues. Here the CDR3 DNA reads TGTGCCAGCAGCGGATCCGGGACAGGACGGACCTCCTCTGGGGCCAACGTCCTGACTTTC. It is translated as CASSGSGTGRTSSGANVLTF.

The CDR3 region is CASSTDRGTDTQYF. The CDR3 bases are TGTGCCAGCAGCACCGACAGGGGAACAGATACGCAGTATTTT. The chain joins TRBV5-4 to TRBJ2-3, with 8 bases aligning to TRBD1. Looked up from germline, CDR1 is SGHNT and CDR2 is YYREEE (reference sequence). The junction had 4 bases not matched to a gene; V was cut back by 4 bases and J by 3 bases. CDR3 size: 14 residues.

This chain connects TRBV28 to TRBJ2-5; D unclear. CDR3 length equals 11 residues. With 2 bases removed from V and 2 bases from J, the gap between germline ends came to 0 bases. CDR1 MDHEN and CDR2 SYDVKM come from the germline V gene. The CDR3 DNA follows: TGTGCCAGCAGTTTACAAGAGACCCAGTACTTC. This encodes CASSLQETQYF.

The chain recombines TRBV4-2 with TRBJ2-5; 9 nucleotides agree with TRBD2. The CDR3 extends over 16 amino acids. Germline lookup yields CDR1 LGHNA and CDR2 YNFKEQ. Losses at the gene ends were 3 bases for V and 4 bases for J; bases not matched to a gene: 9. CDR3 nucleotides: TGTGCCAGCAGCCATGGGGCTAGCGGGGATATAGAGACCCAGTACTTC. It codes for CASSHGASGDIETQYF.

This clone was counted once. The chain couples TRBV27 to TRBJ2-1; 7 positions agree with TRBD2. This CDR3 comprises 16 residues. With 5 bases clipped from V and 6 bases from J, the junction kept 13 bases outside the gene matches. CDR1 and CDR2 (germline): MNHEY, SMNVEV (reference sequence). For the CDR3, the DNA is TGTGCCAGCAGTACGGTCGAGCGGGGCCTCTTCAATGAGCAGTTCTTC. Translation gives CASSTVERGLFNEQFF.

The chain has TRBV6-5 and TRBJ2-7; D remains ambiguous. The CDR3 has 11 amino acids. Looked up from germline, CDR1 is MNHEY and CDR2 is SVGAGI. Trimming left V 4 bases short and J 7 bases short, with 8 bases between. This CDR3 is CASSSEDEQYF. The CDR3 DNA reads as TGTGCCAGCAGTTCTGAAGATGAGCAGTACTTC.

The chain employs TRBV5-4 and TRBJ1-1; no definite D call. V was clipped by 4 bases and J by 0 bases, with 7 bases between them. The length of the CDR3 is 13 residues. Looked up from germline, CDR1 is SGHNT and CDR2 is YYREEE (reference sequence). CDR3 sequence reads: CASSPAVNTEAFF. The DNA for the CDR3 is TGTGCCAGCAGCCCCGCGGTGAACACTGAAGCTTTCTTT.

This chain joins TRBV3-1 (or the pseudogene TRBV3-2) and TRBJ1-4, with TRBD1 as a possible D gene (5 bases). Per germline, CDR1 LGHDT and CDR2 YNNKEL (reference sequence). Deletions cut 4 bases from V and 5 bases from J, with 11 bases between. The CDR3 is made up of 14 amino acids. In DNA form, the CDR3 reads TGTGCCAGCAGCCGACTAGGACAAAATGAAAAACTGTTTTTT. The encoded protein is CASSRLGQNEKLFF.

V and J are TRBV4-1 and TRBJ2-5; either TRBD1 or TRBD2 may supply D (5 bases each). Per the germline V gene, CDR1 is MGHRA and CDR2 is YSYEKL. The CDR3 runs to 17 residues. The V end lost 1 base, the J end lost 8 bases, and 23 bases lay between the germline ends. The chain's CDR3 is CASSQGRLPGRGDTQYF. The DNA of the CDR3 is TGCGCCAGCAGCCAAGGCCGACTACCGGGGCGCGGAGACACCCAGTACTTC.

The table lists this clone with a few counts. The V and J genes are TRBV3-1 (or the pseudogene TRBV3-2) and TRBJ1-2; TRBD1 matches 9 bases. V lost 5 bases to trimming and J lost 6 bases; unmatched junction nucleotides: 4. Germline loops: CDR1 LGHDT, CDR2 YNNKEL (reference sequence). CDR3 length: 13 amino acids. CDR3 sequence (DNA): TGTGCCAGCAGCGGGACAGGGTGGGATGGCTACACCTTC. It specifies CASSGTGWDGYTF.

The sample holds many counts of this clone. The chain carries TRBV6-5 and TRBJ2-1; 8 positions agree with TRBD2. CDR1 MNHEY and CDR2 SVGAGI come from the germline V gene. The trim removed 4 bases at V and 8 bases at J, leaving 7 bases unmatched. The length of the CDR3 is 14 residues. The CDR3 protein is CASSSLAVLYEQFF. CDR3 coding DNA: TGTGCCAGCAGTTCACTAGCGGTCTTGTATGAGCAGTTCTTC.

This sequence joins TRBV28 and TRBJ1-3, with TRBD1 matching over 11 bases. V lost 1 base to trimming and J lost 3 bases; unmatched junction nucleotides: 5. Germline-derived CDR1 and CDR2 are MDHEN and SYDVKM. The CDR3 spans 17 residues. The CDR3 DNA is TGTGCCAGCAGTTTATACGGACAGGGGGCGGGTGGAAACACCATATATTTT. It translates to CASSLYGQGAGGNTIYF.

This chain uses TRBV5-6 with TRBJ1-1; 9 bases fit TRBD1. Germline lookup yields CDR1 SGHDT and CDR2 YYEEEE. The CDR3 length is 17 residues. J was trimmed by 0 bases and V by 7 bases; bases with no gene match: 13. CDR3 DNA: TGTGCCAGCGGATTGGACAGGGGCGCCTTCATGAACACTGAAGCTTTCTTT. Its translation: CASGLDRGAFMNTEAFF.

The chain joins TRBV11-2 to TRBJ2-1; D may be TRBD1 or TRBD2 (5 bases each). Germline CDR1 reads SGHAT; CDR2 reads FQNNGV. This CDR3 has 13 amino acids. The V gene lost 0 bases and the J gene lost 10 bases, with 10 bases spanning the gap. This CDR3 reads CASSLEGVGEQFF. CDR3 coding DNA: TGTGCCAGCAGCTTAGAGGGGGTCGGGGAGCAGTTCTTC. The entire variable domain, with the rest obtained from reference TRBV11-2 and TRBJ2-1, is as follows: EAGVAQSPRYKIIEKRQSVAFWCNPISGHATLYWYQQILGQGPKLLIQFQNNGVVDDSQLPKDRFSAERLKGVDSTLKIQPAKLEDSAVYLCASSLEGVGEQFFGPGTRLTVL.

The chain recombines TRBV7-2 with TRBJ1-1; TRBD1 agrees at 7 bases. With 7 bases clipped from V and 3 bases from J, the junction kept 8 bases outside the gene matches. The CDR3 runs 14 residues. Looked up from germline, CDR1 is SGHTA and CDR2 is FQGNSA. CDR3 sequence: CASIPRGQYTEAFF. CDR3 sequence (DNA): TGTGCCAGCATCCCGAGGGGGCAATACACTGAAGCTTTCTTT.

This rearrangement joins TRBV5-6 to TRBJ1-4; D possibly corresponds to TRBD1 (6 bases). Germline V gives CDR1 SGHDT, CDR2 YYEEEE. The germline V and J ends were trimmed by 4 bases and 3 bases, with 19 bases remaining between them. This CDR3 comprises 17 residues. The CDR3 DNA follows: TGTGCCAGCAGCCGAAGCGTTTGGGCAGGGGCTAATGAAAAACTGTTTTTT. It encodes CASSRSVWAGANEKLFF. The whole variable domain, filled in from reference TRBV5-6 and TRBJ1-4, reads DAGVTQSPTHLIKTRGQQVTLRCSPKSGHDTVSWYQQALGQGPQFIFQYYEEEERQRGNFPDRFSGHQFPNYSSELNVNALLLGDSALYLCASSRSVWAGANEKLFFGSGTQLSVL.

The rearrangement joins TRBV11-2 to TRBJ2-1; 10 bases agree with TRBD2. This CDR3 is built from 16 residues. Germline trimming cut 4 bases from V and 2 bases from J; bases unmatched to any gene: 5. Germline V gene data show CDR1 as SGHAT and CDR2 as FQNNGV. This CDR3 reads CASSSSGRRTYNEQFF. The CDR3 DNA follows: TGTGCCAGCAGCTCTAGCGGGAGACGCACCTACAATGAGCAGTTCTTC.

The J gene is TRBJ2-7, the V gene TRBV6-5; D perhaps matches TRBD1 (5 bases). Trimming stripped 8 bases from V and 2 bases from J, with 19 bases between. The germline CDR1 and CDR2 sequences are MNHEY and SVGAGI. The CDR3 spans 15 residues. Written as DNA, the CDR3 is TGTGCCAGCGGTAATCCCAACAGGCGAGCCTACGAGCAGTACTTC. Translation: CASGNPNRRAYEQYF.

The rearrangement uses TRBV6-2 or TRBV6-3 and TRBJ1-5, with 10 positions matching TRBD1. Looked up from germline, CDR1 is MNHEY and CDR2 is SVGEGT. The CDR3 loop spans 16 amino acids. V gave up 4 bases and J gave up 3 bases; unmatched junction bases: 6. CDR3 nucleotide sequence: TGTGCCAGCAGTTTTATCGACAGGGGGCCCAATCAGCCCCAGCATTTT. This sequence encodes CASSFIDRGPNQPQHF.

The CDR3 bases are TGTGCCAGCAGCCCAGGGACAGGGTCCTTTGTCTACGAGCAGTACTTC. Encoded protein: CASSPGTGSFVYEQYF. J is TRBJ2-7 and V is TRBV5-5; 9 bases fit TRBD1. The CDR3 covers 16 residues. V trimming: 4 bases; J trimming: 3 bases; junction bases outside the gene matches: 11. The germline V gene encodes CDR1 SGHKS and CDR2 YYEKEE (reference sequence). Looking up the rest from reference TRBV5-5 and TRBJ2-7 gives the full variable domain: DAGVTQSPTHLIKTRGQQVTLRCSPISGHKSVSWYQQVLGQGPQFIFQYYEKEERGRGNFPDRFSARQFPNYSSELNVNALLLGDSALYLCASSPGTGSFVYEQYFGPGTRLTVT.

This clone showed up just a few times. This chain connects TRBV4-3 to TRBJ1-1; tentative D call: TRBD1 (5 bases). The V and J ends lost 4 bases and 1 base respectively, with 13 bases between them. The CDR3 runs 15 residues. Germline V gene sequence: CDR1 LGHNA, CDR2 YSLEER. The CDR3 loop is CASSRGAGRNTEAFF. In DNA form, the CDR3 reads TGCGCCAGCAGCCGAGGGGCGGGGAGGAACACTGAAGCTTTCTTT.

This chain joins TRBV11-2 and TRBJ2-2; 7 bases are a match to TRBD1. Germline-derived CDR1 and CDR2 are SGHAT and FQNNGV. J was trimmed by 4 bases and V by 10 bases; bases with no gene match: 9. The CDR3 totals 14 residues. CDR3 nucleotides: TGTGCCACCACGACAGGGAAGGGCACCGGGGAGCTGTTTTTT. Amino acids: CATTTGKGTGELFF. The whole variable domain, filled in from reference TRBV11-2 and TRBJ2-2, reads EAGVAQSPRYKIIEKRQSVAFWCNPISGHATLYWYQQILGQGPKLLIQFQNNGVVDDSQLPKDRFSAERLKGVDSTLKIQPAKLEDSAVYLCATTTGKGTGELFFGEGSRLTVL.

CDR3 region: CASSSEGQGHEKLFF. The CDR3 nucleotides are TGTGCCAGCAGCTCGGAGGGACAGGGACATGAAAAACTGTTTTTT. The chain has TRBV5-6 and TRBJ1-4; 9 nucleotides match TRBD1. The CDR3 totals 15 residues. Trimming removed 3 bases from V and 6 bases from J; junction bases left unmatched: 6. Per germline, CDR1 SGHDT and CDR2 YYEEEE.